This T cell receptor beta chain was documented in a study of cytomegalovirus exposure and HLA in healthy donors. The V end was cut by 2 bases, the J end by 8 bases, with 21 bases between. This CDR3 contains 16 residues. Per germline, CDR1 LNHNV and CDR2 YYDKDF (reference sequence). In the PCR, 60 Vbeta and 13 Jbeta primers were used. TCRdb keeps only in-frame clones here, not all; method: immunoSEQ multiplex PCR. The sample contains under 85,000 clones, around four fifths of which appear only once. This receptor was taken from a woman in her 30s in good health and CMV-seronegative. Sequenced: PBMCs. The V call is TRBV15, the J call TRBJ1-2, with D tentatively TRBD1 (6 bases). The CDR3 nucleotides read TGTGCCACCAGCAGACAGGCTCCCAACTCAGGGGACGGCTACACCTTC. Its protein is CATSRQAPNSGDGYTF. Based on the CDR3 plus reference TRBV15 and TRBJ1-2, the full variable domain is DAMVIQNPRYQVTQFGKPVTLSCSQTLNHNVMYWYQQKSSQAPKLLFHYYDKDFNNEADTPDNFQSRRPNTSFCFLDIRSPGLGDTAMYLCATSRQAPNSGDGYTFGSGTRLTVV.